Listed below are T cell receptor beta chains from one sample, sequenced in a study of cytomegalovirus exposure and HLA in healthy donors. Assay: immunoSEQ multiplex PCR; the TCRdb copy retains only in-frame clones and omits some. Here the sample spans about 84,000 clones, around three fifths being singletons. The source material was PBMCs. These TCRs come from a woman aged 40 to 49 in good health and CMV-seropositive. CDR3s include the opening cysteine and the closing phenylalanine or tryptophan. D genes are given only for firm matches. Only some rows state a clone size, as once, few, many or a class for expanded clones.

size | J | V | D | CDR3 | DNA
NA | TRBJ2-7 | TRBV5-1 | TRBD2 | CASRWTSGVNEQYF | TGCGCCAGCAGATGGACTAGCGGGGTCAACGAGCAGTACTTC
NA | TRBJ1-2 | TRBV9 | TRBD1 | CASSAGTVNYGYTF | TGTGCCAGCAGCGCCGGGACAGTTAACTATGGCTACACCTTC
NA | TRBJ1-1 | TRBV9 | NA | CASSVSGGNTEAFF | TGTGCCAGCAGCGTATCGGGGGGGAACACTGAAGCTTTCTTT
few | TRBJ1-3 | TRBV6-4 | NA | CASSDPKTGRSTGNTIYF | TGTGCCAGCAGTGACCCAAAGACAGGTAGGAGTACTGGAAACACCATATATTTT
NA | TRBJ2-7 | TRBV10-3 | TRBD2 | CAISVEGIYYAGGSQYF | TGTGCCATCAGTGTGGAAGGGATCTACTATGCGGGAGGTTCGCAGTACTTC
NA | TRBJ1-3 | TRBV5-4 | TRBD1 | CASSQKRTGGNTIYF | TGTGCCAGCAGCCAAAAACGGACAGGGGGAAACACCATATATTTT
NA | TRBJ1-1 | TRBV5-4 | TRBD1 | CASSFKIDRGLSTEAFF | TGTGCCAGCAGCTTTAAAATCGACAGGGGATTGAGCACTGAAGCTTTCTTT
NA | TRBJ1-1 | TRBV4-3 | TRBD1 | CASSLYSSDRRLNTEAFF | TGCGCCAGCAGCCTCTACAGCTCGGACAGGCGACTTAACACTGAAGCTTTCTTT
NA | TRBJ1-4 | TRBV5-4 | TRBD1 | CASSLGTGGEKLFF | TGTGCCAGCAGCTTGGGCACAGGGGGTGAAAAACTGTTTTTT
NA | TRBJ1-1 | TRBV18 | NA | CASSSGRGTEAFF | TGTGCCAGCTCGTCAGGGAGGGGCACTGAAGCTTTCTTT
NA | TRBJ2-7 | TRBV11-2 | TRBD2 | CASSSRTGRDEQYF | TGTGCCAGCAGCTCCCGGACCGGGAGGGACGAGCAGTACTTC
few | TRBJ1-2 | TRBV28 | TRBD1 | CASSLAGTGALGGGYTF | TGTGCCAGCAGTTTAGCCGGGACAGGGGCTCTGGGGGGGGGCTACACCTTC
NA | TRBJ2-3 | TRBV5-1 | NA | CASSLNVPGTDTQYF | TGCGCCAGCAGCTTGAATGTTCCTGGCACAGATACGCAGTATTTT
NA | TRBJ1-4 | TRBV5-6 | NA | CASSRGGPNEKLFF | TGTGCCAGCAGCCGCGGGGGACCTAATGAAAAACTATTTTTT
few | TRBJ2-7 | TRBV27 | NA | CASSYSTGTPSYEQYF | TGTGCCAGCAGTTATTCCACCGGGACACCCTCCTACGAGCAGTACTTC
NA | TRBJ2-7 | TRBV5-1 | NA | CASSLASEQYF | TGCGCCAGCAGCTTGGCCAGCGAGCAGTACTTC
NA | TRBJ1-2 | TRBV4-3 | NA | CASSQEWVGVGGYTF | TGCGCCAGCAGCCAAGAATGGGTTGGAGTTGGGGGCTACACCTTC
NA | TRBJ1-4 | TRBV5-1 | NA | CASKFGGIGEKLFF | TGCGCCAGCAAATTCGGGGGAATTGGAGAAAAACTGTTTTTT
NA | TRBJ2-1 | TRBV6-1 | NA | CASSVERSRSYNEQFF | TGTGCCAGCAGTGTAGAGAGATCGAGATCCTACAATGAGCAGTTCTTC
NA | TRBJ1-2 | TRBV25-1 | NA | CASSRFYGYTF | TGTGCCAGCAGTCGTTTTTATGGCTACACCTTC
once | TRBJ2-2 | TRBV6-5 | TRBD2 | CASSRTSQRTGELFF | TGCGCCAGCAGCCGGACTAGCCAAAGAACCGGGGAGCTGTTTTTT
few | TRBJ2-2 | TRBV6-1 | TRBD2 | CASSEYNFGTSGSETGELFF | TGTGCCAGCAGTGAATACAATTTCGGGACTAGCGGGAGTGAGACCGGGGAGCTGTTTTTT
once | TRBJ2-7 | TRBV19 | TRBD2 | CASSIKREAYEQYF | TGTGCCAGTAGTATTAAGCGGGAAGCCTACGAGCAGTACTTC
NA | TRBJ2-1 | TRBV19 | TRBD2 | CASSISGRPNEQFF | TGTGCCAGTAGTATCAGCGGGAGGCCGAATGAGCAGTTCTTC
NA | TRBJ2-7 | TRBV27 | TRBD1 | CASSFQGDRGGEQYF | TGTGCCAGCAGTTTTCAAGGGGACAGGGGAGGGGAGCAGTACTTC
NA | TRBJ1-5 | TRBV2 | NA | CASIGESGQPQHF | TGTGCCAGCATCGGGGAGTCGGGGCAGCCCCAGCATTTT
few | TRBJ1-5 | TRBV6-4 | NA | CASSGGTNSNQPQHF | TGTGCCAGCAGTGGGGGGACAAATAGCAATCAGCCCCAGCATTTT
NA | TRBJ2-5 | TRBV4-1 | TRBD2 | CASSHGLAGMEGETQYF | TGCGCCAGCAGCCATGGGCTAGCGGGGATGGAGGGGGAGACCCAGTACTTC
NA | TRBJ1-2 | TRBV6-5 | NA | CASSPTGTPISGYTF | TGTGCCAGCTCCCCAACCGGGACTCCTATATCTGGCTACACCTTC
NA | TRBJ2-1 | TRBV7-6 | TRBD2 | CASSLAGGRYNEQFF | TGTGCCAGCAGTTTAGCGGGAGGGCGCTACAATGAGCAGTTCTTC
few | TRBJ1-1 | TRBV27 | TRBD1 | CASSQISQGATEAFF | TGTGCCAGCAGCCAGATTTCACAGGGGGCGACTGAAGCTTTCTTT
NA | TRBJ2-2 | TRBV6-5 | TRBD1 | CASSPVQGAGGELFF | TGTGCCAGCAGCCCAGTCCAGGGGGCGGGCGGGGAGCTGTTTTTT
NA | TRBJ2-3 | TRBV19 | TRBD1 | CASSRVRGQGIDTQYF | TGTGCCAGTAGTAGAGTCCGGGGACAGGGGATAGATACGCAGTATTTT
NA | TRBJ1-2 | TRBV5-1 | TRBD1 | CASSLVFGTEVYGYTF | TGCGCCAGCAGCTTAGTTTTTGGGACAGAGGTCTATGGCTACACCTTC
NA | TRBJ2-1 | TRBV7-8 | TRBD1 | CASSPRETGAVRFF | TGTGCCAGCAGCCCCAGAGAGACAGGGGCCGTCAGATTCTTC
few | TRBJ1-2 | TRBV28 | NA | CASSLNPQRHPGYTF | TGTGCCAGCAGTTTAAACCCCCAGCGGCACCCCGGCTACACCTTC
NA | TRBJ2-2 | TRBV4-3 | NA | CASRRTGSPITGELFF | TGCGCCAGCAGGCGGACGGGGTCTCCTATTACCGGGGAGCTGTTTTTT
NA | TRBJ2-7 | TRBV18 | NA | CASSPDKTDEQYF | TGTGCCAGCTCACCAGATAAAACAGACGAGCAGTACTTC
NA | TRBJ2-1 | TRBV6-6 | TRBD2 | CASSYVLAAHNEQFF | TGTGCCAGCAGTTACGTCCTAGCGGCACACAATGAGCAGTTCTTC
NA | TRBJ1-1 | TRBV19 | NA | CASTPVPPGHTEAFF | TGTGCCAGTACCCCTGTCCCCCCAGGGCACACTGAAGCTTTCTTT
few | TRBJ1-5 | TRBV19 | NA | CASRWQGGHQPQHF | TGTGCCAGTAGGTGGCAGGGAGGCCATCAGCCCCAGCATTTT
few | TRBJ2-1 | TRBV28 | TRBD2 | CASSSLTSGEQFF | TGTGCCAGCAGTTCCCTGACTAGCGGCGAACAGTTCTTC
NA | TRBJ1-2 | TRBV14 | NA | CASSNRGGVPRGYTF | TGTGCCAGCAGCAACCGCGGGGGGGTGCCCCGTGGCTACACCTTC